This entry is about one T cell receptor (beta chain). PCR employed 60 Vbeta and 13 Jbeta primers. The method was immunoSEQ multiplex PCR; TCRdb's version includes in-frame clones alone and lacks a portion of them. Among under 200,000 clones listed, approximately 71% were seen once. The data are from a study of cytomegalovirus exposure and HLA in healthy donors. Germline CDR1 and CDR2: LGHNA and YSLEER. V trimming: 0 bases; J trimming: 12 bases; junction bases outside the gene matches: 16. CDR3 length: 17 residues. The TCR sequence derives from a man in his forties or fifties in good health and CMV-seronegative. The sample was PBMCs. The J gene is TRBJ1-4, the V gene TRBV4-3; 7 bases map to TRBD1. CDR3 in DNA: TGCGCCAGCAGCCAAGATTACCCCCCCCTAACAGGGGTGGAACTGTTTTTT. This encodes CASSQDYPPLTGVELFF.